This T cell receptor beta chain comes out of a study of blood T cell repertoires in COVID-19. Study in general: COVID-19 samples, acute and convalescent, were from the United States, Italy and Spain. The analysed material was cDNA or gDNA that came from T cells, B-cell-depleted T cells, or PBMCs.

In germline, CDR1 is SEHNR, CDR2 FQNEAQ (reference sequence). This CDR3 is built from 15 residues. With 5 bases removed from V and 5 bases from J, the gap between germline ends came to 18 bases. In the authors' methods: Estimation of nucleated cell counts relied on the amplification of reference gene primers. Libraries were prepared by immunoSEQ multiplex PCR; TCRdb keeps only in-frame clonotypes and omits some of them. That table furnishes V, J and clone size, whereas the DNA furnished D and trimming. The data show around 280,000 clones, roughly 87% seen once. Sequenced sample: peripheral blood. V is TRBV7-9 and J is TRBJ2-5, with TRBD2 as a possible D gene (6 bases). The clonotype comes from a woman aged 45-59 years who had recovered from COVID-19. The DNA of the CDR3 is TGTGCCAGCAGCGAATCATGGGGCCGGGGGGAGACCCAGTACTTC. Protein: CASSESWGRGETQYF.